This record looks at one T cell receptor beta chain sequence and its context. Its antigen remains unknown. The repertoire was sequenced with immunoSEQ multiplex PCR; TCRdb's copy has only in-frame clones and lacks some. There are approximately 36,000 clones in the sample; around 80% occur only once, and roughly 9.1% lies in the top ten. The time point here: baseline, week 1 (first vaccination visit). As to treatment: pre-vaccination baseline after standard-of-care therapy. The data were taken from a study of a mutant IDH1 vaccine in newly diagnosed glioma. About the research overall: Before enrollment, patients got radiotherapy alone, temozolomide alone, or mostly the combination.

Overall study results and limits: Pseudoprogression apparently tracked independently of changes in top peripheral T cell clonotypes.

The material sequenced was PBMCs, taken from a glioma patient treated with radiotherapy, temozolomide or both. This receptor was obtained from a man aged 35-49 years with glioma. Some clones in this sample may be carry-over from other donors' samples.

The CDR3 is CASSLYGRDTQYF. The CDR3 region has the DNA TGCGCCAGCAGCTTGTACGGCAGGGATACGCAGTATTTT. The chain joins TRBV5-1 to TRBJ2-3; no clear D gene. Trimming took off 1 base at V and 6 bases at J, with 9 bases between the two ends. Per the germline V gene, CDR1 is SGHRS and CDR2 is YFSETQ. This CDR3 is 13 amino acids long.